The clone carrying this T cell receptor (beta chain) occurred a few times. This entry is derived from a study of blood T cell repertoires in COVID-19. Study as a whole: The United States, Italy and Spain were the sources of the acute and convalescent COVID-19 samples.

Authors' methods: Reference gene primer amplification in the assay estimated nucleated cell counts. TCRdb's table, derived via immunoSEQ multiplex PCR, lists solely in-frame clones and lacks some. The V and J calls and clone size were taken over from that table, and D and trimming were inferred from the DNA. The table has 150,000 to 200,000 clones, more than 60% seen once. Specimen: peripheral blood. This clonotype originated in a man in his 60s with acute or convalescent COVID-19.

CDR3 amino acids: CASSPTREQPQHF. Here the CDR3 DNA reads TGTGCCAGCTCACCAACCCGGGAGCAGCCCCAGCATTTT. This chain uses TRBV18 with TRBJ1-5, with no clear D. The CDR3 has 13 residues. V dropped 2 bases and J dropped 7 bases, with 9 bases sitting between them. Germline assignment: CDR1 KGHSH and CDR2 LQKENI.